This T cell receptor beta chain was obtained from a study of blood T cell repertoires in COVID-19. Study-level information: COVID-19 samples from acute and convalescent phases originated in the United States, Italy and Spain. In each case, the material was cDNA or gDNA derived from T cells, B-cell-depleted T cells, or PBMCs.

Under the authors' procedure: Researchers report that nucleated cell counts were estimated from reference gene primer amplification. TCRdb's table, derived via immunoSEQ multiplex PCR, lists solely in-frame clones and lacks some. V, J and clone size derive from that table, while D and trimming were established from the DNA sequence. The profile shows 350,000 to 400,000 clones, almost 90% of them singletons. Trimming left V 7 bases short and J 5 bases short, with 23 bases between. This CDR3 has 16 amino acids. Germline lookup yields CDR1 MNHEY and CDR2 SMNVEV (reference sequence). This chain connects TRBV27 to TRBJ1-1, with a weak D call TRBD1 (6 bases). Sequenced input: peripheral blood. The TCR originated in a man aged 18 to 29 with active or convalescent COVID-19. This CDR3 reads CASNAGTPSGITEAFF. For the CDR3, the DNA is TGTGCCAGCAACGCCGGGACACCTTCAGGGATTACTGAAGCTTTCTTT.